The clone carrying this T cell receptor beta chain was recorded only once. The data belong to a study of shared clonotypes between healthy human individuals. CD45RO-negative cells were positively selected for CCR7, leaving out terminally differentiated effector memory CD45RA+ cells. Original analysis: Without quality scores, immunoSEQ junctional reads could not be filtered like full-length reads. Data came from immunoSEQ multiplex PCR; TCRdb stores just in-frame clones and leaves some out. From that table come the V and J calls and clone size; the DNA was used to work out D and trimming. The repertoire consists of millions of clones, with 93% occurring once and the leading ten covering 1.5% to 2%. Germline CDR1 MNHEY, CDR2 SMNVEV (reference sequence). There are 15 residues in the CDR3. V shed 1 base, J shed 4 bases, and the junction held 0 bases outside the gene matches.

The receptor comes from a man between 18 and 29 years old in good health. Some clones in this sample may be carry-over from other donors' samples. This chain joins TRBV27 and TRBJ2-2, with 10 bases identical to TRBD2. Sequencing was carried out using naive CD8+ T cells from PBMCs. This CDR3 reads CASSLWTSGTGELFF. CDR3 bases: TGTGCCAGCAGTTTATGGACTAGCGGCACCGGGGAGCTGTTTTTT.